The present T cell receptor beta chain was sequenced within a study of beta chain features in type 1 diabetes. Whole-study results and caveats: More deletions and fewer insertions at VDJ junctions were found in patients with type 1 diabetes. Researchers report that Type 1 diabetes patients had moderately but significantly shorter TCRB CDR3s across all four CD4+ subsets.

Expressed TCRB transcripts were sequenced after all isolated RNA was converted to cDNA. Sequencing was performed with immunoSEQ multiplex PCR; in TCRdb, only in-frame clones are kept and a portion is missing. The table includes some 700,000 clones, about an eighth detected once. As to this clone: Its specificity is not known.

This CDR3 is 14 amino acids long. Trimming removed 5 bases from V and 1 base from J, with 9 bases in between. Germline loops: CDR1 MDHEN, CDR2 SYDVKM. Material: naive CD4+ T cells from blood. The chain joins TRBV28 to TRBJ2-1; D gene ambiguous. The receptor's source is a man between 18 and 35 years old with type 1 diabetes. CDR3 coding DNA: TGTGCCAGCAGTGGGCCCGGGTCCTACAATGAGCAGTTCTTC. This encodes CASSGPGSYNEQFF.